This is a list of T cell receptor beta chains from one sample in a study of early T cells in non-severe SARS-CoV-2 infection. TCRdb used MiXCR to reprocess the 5' RACE reads, holding one entry per CDR3 protein. The sample lists roughly 45,000 distinct CDR3 sequences, 11% occurring once. The material sequenced was whole blood. Every receptor here comes from an adult who was a healthcare worker with PCR-confirmed SARS-CoV-2 infection or an uninfected control (not recorded which). The CDR3 runs from the conserved cysteine through the conserved F or W. Each record gives: clone size, V gene, J gene, D gene, CDR3 DNA, CDR3 protein. D genes are given only for firm matches. The size field is filled for only some rows; it gives once, few, many or a size class.

many,TRBV2,TRBJ2-7,NA,TGTGCCAGCCGGATACAGGGACCTCTACTCGAGCAGTACTTC,CASRIQGPLLEQYF
NA,TRBV29-1,TRBJ2-1,NA,TGCAGCGTTGTCCGGGAGAGGGGTGAGCAGTTCTTC,CSVVRERGEQFF
NA,TRBV7-2,TRBJ2-1,NA,TGTGCCAGCAGCTTCCTCGGACCCGCGAGCTCCTACAATGAGCAGTTCTTC,CASSFLGPASSYNEQFF
NA,TRBV14,TRBJ1-2,NA,TGTGCCAGCAGCCAAGAGACTGACTATGGCTACACCTTC,CASSQETDYGYTF
many,TRBV7-2,TRBJ2-2,NA,TGTGCCAGCAGCCGTAGCGGCCCTCCGAACACCGGGGAGCTGTTTTTT,CASSRSGPPNTGELFF
many,TRBV7-2,TRBJ2-2,NA,TGTGCCAGCAGCTTAAAGGTCGGCACCGGGGAGCTGTTTTTT,CASSLKVGTGELFF
few,TRBV28,TRBJ2-3,TRBD2,TGTGCCAGCAGTACCCGACTAGCGGGAGGGCCTCCGTATTTT,CASSTRLAGGPPYF
many,TRBV20-1,TRBJ2-3,NA,TGCAGTGCTGTTGCCCTGCAGATCCTCACAGATACGCAGTATTTT,CSAVALQILTDTQYF
NA,TRBV9,TRBJ2-1,TRBD1,TGTGCCAGCAGCTTCTCCTTTATCCCGGGACAGGGGCTGTATGAGCAGTTCTTC,CASSFSFIPGQGLYEQFF
many,TRBV7-2,TRBJ1-4,NA,TGTGCCAGCAGCTTAGGCTTTACAGGGCCAACTAATGAAAAACTGTTTTTT,CASSLGFTGPTNEKLFF
few,TRBV6-2/TRBV6-3,TRBJ2-1,NA,TGTGCCAGCAGTGGACGGAATGAGCAGTTCTTC,CASSGRNEQFF
NA,TRBV28,TRBJ2-7,NA,TGTGCCAGCAGTTTAGAGAGTGGAGAGCAGTACTTC,CASSLESGEQYF
NA,TRBV29-1,TRBJ2-7,NA,TGCAGCGTTGAAGGTGGGGTTGGGGAACCGATCTCCTACGAGCAGTACTTC,CSVEGGVGEPISYEQYF